Below are 6 T cell receptor beta chains sequenced from a single sample in a study of PD-L1 blockade in urothelial cancer. The assay was immunoSEQ multiplex PCR, and TCRdb's table has in-frame clones only and misses some. The data contain about 100,000 clones, approximately 90% of them singletons. Sequenced material: PBMCs, taken around atezolizumab (anti-PD-L1) treatment. These receptors originate from a woman older than 75 with urothelial cancer.

The chain employs TRBV28 and TRBJ1-1; D ambiguous. The CDR3 contains 16 residues. The germline V gene has CDR1 MDHEN and CDR2 SYDVKM. Trimming left V 2 bases short and J 0 bases short, with 13 bases between. Here the CDR3 reads CASSLPNQVMNTEAFF. The CDR3 DNA follows: TGTGCCAGCAGTTTACCGAATCAGGTAATGAACACTGAAGCTTTCTTT.

The gene calls are TRBV18 and TRBJ1-1, with D perhaps matching TRBD1 (5 bases). The germline V and J ends were trimmed by 3 bases and 2 bases, with 13 bases remaining between them. Germline assignment: CDR1 KGHSH and CDR2 LQKENI. The CDR3 length is 15 residues. The CDR3 here is CASSPRATVNTEAFF. The CDR3 DNA reads TGTGCCAGCTCACCGAGAGCGACAGTTAACACTGAAGCTTTCTTT. Full variable domain (missing parts from reference TRBV18 and TRBJ1-1): NAGVMQNPRHLVRRRGQEARLRCSPMKGHSHVYWYRQLPEEGLKFMVYLQKENIIDESGMPKERFSAEFPKEGPSILRIQQVVRGDSAAYFCASSPRATVNTEAFFGQGTRLTVV.

The V and J genes are TRBV5-1 and TRBJ1-1; D is perhaps TRBD1 (6 bases). Trimming pared 6 bases from V and 1 base from J, leaving 16 bases between. CDR3 length: 15 amino acids. Per germline, CDR1 SGHRS and CDR2 YFSETQ. CDR3 DNA sequence: TGCGCCAGCATGGGGGCGAATTCCCCGAACACTGAAGCTTTCTTT. It encodes CASMGANSPNTEAFF.

The chain is built from TRBV7-9 and TRBJ1-1; TRBD1 might be the D (5 bases). The CDR3 is 12 residues long. CDR1 and CDR2 (germline): SEHNR, FQNEAQ (reference sequence). Trimming removed 9 bases at V and 4 bases at J, with 12 bases between. The chain's CDR3 is CASSVGRTEAFF. The CDR3 nucleotides are TGTGCCAGTTCCGTGGGGCGCACTGAAGCTTTCTTT.

J is TRBJ1-5 and V is TRBV5-1; possible D gene TRBD1, 5 bases. CDR1 is SGHRS and CDR2 is YFSETQ in the germline V gene. The V gene lost 4 bases and the J gene lost 2 bases, with 13 bases spanning the gap. This CDR3 contains 15 residues. This CDR3 reads CASSLGGLGNQPQHF. In DNA, the CDR3 is TGCGCCAGCAGCCTTGGGGGGTTGGGCAATCAGCCCCAGCATTTT.

The rearrangement joins TRBV7-3 to TRBJ1-1, with D perhaps TRBD1 (5 bases). From germline, CDR1 is SGHTA and CDR2 FQGTGA. V shed 4 bases and J shed 4 bases, with 13 bases lying between them. CDR3 length: 14 residues. CDR3 nucleotides: TGTGCCAGCAGCTCATCCGCGGGGGGCACTGAAGCTTTCTTT. Translation: CASSSSAGGTEAFF.